The clone carrying this TCR beta chain occurred a few times. Its antigen is as yet unknown. The data were obtained in a study of blood T cells in healthy people across ages. General study points: Naive and antigen-experienced cells could not be conclusively compared, given unsorted PBMCs.

A second PCR of about 7 to 12 cycles used a sample-barcoded 5' primer and a J-beta primer mix. TCRdb analysed the 5' RACE reads with MiXCR anew, one entry per CDR3 protein. The sample lists approximately 670,000 distinct CDR3 sequences, less than 45% occurring once. Germline lookup yields CDR1 SGHRS and CDR2 YFSETQ. V was clipped by 1 base and J by 5 bases; unmatched bases: 3. The CDR3 runs to 15 residues. Input material: blood. The chain links TRBV5-1 to TRBJ2-1, with 10 bases lining up with TRBD2. The clonotype comes from a man at least 80 years old in good health. The CDR3 DNA reads TGCGCCAGCAGCTTGATTAGCGGGGGGAACAATGAGCAGTTCTTC. It encodes CASSLISGGNNEQFF.